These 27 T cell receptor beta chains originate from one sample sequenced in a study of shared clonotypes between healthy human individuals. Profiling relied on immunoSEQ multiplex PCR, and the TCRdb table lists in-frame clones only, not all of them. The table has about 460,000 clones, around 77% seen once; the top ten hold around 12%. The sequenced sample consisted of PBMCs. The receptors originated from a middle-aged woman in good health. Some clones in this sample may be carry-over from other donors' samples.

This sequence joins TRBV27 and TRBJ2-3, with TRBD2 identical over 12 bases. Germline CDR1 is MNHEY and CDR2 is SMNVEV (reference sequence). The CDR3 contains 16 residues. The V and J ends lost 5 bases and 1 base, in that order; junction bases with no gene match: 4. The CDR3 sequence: CASSPRTSGGTDTQYF. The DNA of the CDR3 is TGTGCCAGCAGTCCCCGGACTAGCGGGGGCACAGATACGCAGTATTTT.

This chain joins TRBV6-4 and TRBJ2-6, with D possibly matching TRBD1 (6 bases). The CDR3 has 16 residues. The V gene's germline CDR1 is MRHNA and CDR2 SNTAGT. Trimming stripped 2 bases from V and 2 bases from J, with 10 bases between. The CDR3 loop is CASSDTYRAGANVLTF. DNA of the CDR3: TGTGCCAGCAGTGACACTTACAGGGCTGGGGCCAACGTCCTGACTTTC.

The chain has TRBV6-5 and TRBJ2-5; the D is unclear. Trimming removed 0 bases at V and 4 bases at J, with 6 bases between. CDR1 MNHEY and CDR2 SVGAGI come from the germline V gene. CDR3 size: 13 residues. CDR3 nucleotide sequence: TGTGCCAGCAGTTACTCTAGAGGAGAGACCCAGTACTTC. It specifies CASSYSRGETQYF.

CDR3 amino acids: CTSRKCAQSRANVLTF. The CDR3 nucleotides read TGCACCAGCAGAAAGTGTGCACAAAGTCGGGCCAACGTCCTGACTTTC. The chain recombines TRBV1 with TRBJ2-6; the table's D call, TRBD1, was not checked against the DNA. TRBV1 is a documented pseudogene. The length of the CDR3 is 16 residues.

The DNA of the CDR3 is TGTGCCAGCAGTTCGGATACAGGTAGCGAATCGAACACCGGGGAGCTGTTTTTT. Its protein is CASSSDTGSESNTGELFF. V gene TRBV27 combines with J gene TRBJ2-2, with D perhaps given as TRBD1 or TRBD2 (5 bases each). Germline assignment: CDR1 MNHEY and CDR2 SMNVEV (reference sequence). The CDR3 covers 18 residues. Trimming took 4 bases from V and 0 from J, leaving 18 bases between them.

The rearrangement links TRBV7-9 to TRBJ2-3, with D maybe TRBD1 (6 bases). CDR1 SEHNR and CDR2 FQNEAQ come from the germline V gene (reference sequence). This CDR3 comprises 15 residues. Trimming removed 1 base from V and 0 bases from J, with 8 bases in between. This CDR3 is CASSLGDTSTDTQYF. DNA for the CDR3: TGTGCCAGCAGCTTAGGGGACACAAGCACAGATACGCAGTATTTT.

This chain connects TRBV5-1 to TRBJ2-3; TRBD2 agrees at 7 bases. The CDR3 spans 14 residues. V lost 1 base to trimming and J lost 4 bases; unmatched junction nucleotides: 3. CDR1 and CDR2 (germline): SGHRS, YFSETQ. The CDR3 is CASSLTLAADTQYF. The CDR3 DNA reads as TGCGCCAGCAGCTTGACCCTAGCGGCAGATACGCAGTATTTT.

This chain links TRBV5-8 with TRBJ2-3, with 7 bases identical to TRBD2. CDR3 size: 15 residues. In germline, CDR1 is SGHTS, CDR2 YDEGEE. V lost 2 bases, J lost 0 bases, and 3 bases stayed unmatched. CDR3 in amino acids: CASSLSSGSTDTQYF. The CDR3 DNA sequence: TGTGCCAGCAGCTTATCTAGCGGAAGCACAGATACGCAGTATTTT.

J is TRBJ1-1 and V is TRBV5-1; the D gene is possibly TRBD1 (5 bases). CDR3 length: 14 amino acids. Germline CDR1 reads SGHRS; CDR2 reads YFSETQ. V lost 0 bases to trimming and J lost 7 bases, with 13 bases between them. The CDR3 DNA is TGCGCCAGCAGCTTGGCCGTCAGGGCTGGTGAAGCTTTCTTT. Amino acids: CASSLAVRAGEAFF. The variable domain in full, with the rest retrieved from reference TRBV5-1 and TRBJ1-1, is KAGVTQTPRYLIKTRGQQVTLSCSPISGHRSVSWYQQTPGQGLQFLFEYFSETQRNKGNFPGRFSGRQFSNSRSEMNVSTLELGDSALYLCASSLAVRAGEAFFGQGTRLTVV.

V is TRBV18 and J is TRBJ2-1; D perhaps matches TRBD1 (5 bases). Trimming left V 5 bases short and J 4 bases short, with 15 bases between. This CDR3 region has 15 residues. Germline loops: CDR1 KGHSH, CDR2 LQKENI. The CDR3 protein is CASSWGQIGYNEQFF. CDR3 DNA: TGTGCCAGCTCATGGGGCCAGATCGGTTACAATGAGCAGTTCTTC.

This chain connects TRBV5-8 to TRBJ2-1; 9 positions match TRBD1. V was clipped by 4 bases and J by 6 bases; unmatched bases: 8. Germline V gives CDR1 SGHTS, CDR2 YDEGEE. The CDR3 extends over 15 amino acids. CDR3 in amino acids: CASSPGTGISNEQFF. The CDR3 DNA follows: TGTGCCAGCAGCCCCGGGACAGGGATCAGCAATGAGCAGTTCTTC.

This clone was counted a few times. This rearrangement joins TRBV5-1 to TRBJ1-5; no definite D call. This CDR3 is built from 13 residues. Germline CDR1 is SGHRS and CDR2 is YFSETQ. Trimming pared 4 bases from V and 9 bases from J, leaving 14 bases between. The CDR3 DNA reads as TGCGCCAGCAGCCTAGTGCCCCTGGGGCCCCAGCATTTT. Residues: CASSLVPLGPQHF.

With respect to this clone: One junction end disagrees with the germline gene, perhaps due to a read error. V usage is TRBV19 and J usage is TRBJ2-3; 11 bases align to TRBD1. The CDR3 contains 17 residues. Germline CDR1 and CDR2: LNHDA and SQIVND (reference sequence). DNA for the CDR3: TGTGCCAGTATGAGTCGGACAGGGGGCACCCGCACTGATACGCAGTATTTT. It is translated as CASMSRTGGTRTDTQYF.

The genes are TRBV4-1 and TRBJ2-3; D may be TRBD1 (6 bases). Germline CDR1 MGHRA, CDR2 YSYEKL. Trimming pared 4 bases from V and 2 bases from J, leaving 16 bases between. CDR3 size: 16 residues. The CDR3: CASSLSWDTNTDTQYF. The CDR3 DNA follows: TGCGCCAGCAGCCTATCCTGGGACACCAACACAGATACGCAGTATTTT.

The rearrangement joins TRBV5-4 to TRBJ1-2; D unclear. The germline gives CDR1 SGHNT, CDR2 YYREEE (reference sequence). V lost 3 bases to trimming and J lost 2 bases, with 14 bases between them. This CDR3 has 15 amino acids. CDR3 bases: TGTGCCAGCAGCTCCGGAGGAGGGCGCAACTATGGCTACACCTTC. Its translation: CASSSGGGRNYGYTF.

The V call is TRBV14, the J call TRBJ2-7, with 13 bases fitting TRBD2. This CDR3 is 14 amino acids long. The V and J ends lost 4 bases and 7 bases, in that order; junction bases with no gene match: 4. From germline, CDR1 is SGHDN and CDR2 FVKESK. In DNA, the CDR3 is TGTGCCAGCAGCCCGTTACTAGCGGGAGGGGAGCAGTACTTC. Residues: CASSPLLAGGEQYF. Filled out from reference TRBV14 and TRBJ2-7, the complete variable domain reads EAGVTQFPSHSVIEKGQTVTLRCDPISGHDNLYWYRRVMGKEIKFLLHFVKESKQDESGMPNNRFLAERTGGTYSTLKVQPAELEDSGVYFCASSPLLAGGEQYFGPGTRLTVT.

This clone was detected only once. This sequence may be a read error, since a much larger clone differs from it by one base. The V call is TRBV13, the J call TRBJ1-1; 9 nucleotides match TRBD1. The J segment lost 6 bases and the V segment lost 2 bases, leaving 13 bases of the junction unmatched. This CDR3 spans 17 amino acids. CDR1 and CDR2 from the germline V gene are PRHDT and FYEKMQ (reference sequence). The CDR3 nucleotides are TGTGCCAGCAGCTTAAAAGGGGGGACAGGGATGTGGGCTGAAGCTTTCTTT. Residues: CASSLKGGTGMWAEAFF.

Written as DNA, the CDR3 is TGTGCCAGCAGCTTAGCAAGGAGGGGGCCAAAAGCGGGAGGACCTTACCAAGAGACCCAGTACTTC. Translating it yields CASSLARRGPKAGGPYQETQYF. The rearrangement uses TRBV7-6 and TRBJ2-7, with 9 bases lining up with TRBD2. The end of the DNA fits TRBJ2-5 better, so the J call may be wrong. The CDR3 is 22 amino acids. Germline assignment: CDR1 SGHVS and CDR2 FNYEAQ.

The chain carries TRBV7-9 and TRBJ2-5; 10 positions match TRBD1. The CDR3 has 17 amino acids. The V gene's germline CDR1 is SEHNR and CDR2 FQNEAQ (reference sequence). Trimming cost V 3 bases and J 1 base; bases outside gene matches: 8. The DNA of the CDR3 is TGTGCCAGCAGCTTGGTTAGGACAGGGGGTTCCCAAGAGACCCAGTACTTC. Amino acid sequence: CASSLVRTGGSQETQYF. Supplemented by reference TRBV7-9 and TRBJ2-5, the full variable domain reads DTGVSQNPRHKITKRGQNVTFRCDPISEHNRLYWYRQTLGQGPEFLTYFQNEAQLEKSRLLSDRFSAERPKGSFSTLEIQRTEQGDSAMYLCASSLVRTGGSQETQYFGPGTRLLVL.

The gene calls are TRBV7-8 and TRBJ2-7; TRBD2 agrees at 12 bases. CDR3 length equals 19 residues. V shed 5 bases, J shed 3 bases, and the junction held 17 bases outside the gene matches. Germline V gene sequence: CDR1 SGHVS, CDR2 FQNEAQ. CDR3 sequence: CASSLLRTSGKGFLYEQYF. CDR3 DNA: TGTGCCAGCAGCCTCCTCCGGACTAGCGGGAAGGGTTTCCTCTACGAGCAGTACTTC.

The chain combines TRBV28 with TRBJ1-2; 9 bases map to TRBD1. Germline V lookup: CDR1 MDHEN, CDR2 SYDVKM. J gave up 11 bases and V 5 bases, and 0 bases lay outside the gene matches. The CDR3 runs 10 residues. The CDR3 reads CASSGQGYTF. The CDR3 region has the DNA TGTGCCAGCAGTGGACAGGGGTACACCTTC.

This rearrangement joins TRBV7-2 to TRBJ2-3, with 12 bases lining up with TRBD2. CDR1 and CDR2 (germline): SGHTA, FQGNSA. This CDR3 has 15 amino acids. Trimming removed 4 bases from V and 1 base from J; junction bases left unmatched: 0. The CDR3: CASSSSGRGTDTQYF. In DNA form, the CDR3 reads TGTGCCAGCAGCTCTAGCGGGAGGGGCACAGATACGCAGTATTTT.

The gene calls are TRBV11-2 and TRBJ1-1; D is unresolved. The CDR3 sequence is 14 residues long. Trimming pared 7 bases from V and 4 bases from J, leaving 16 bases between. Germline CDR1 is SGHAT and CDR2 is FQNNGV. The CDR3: CASKPRAGVTEAFF. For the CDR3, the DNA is TGTGCCAGCAAACCCCGGGCCGGGGTCACTGAAGCTTTCTTT.

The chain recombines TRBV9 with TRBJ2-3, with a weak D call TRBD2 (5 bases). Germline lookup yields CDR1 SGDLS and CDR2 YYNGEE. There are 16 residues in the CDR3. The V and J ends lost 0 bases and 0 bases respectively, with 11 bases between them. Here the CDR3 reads CASSVGASLSTDTQYF. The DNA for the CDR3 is TGTGCCAGCAGCGTAGGAGCTAGCCTAAGCACAGATACGCAGTATTTT.

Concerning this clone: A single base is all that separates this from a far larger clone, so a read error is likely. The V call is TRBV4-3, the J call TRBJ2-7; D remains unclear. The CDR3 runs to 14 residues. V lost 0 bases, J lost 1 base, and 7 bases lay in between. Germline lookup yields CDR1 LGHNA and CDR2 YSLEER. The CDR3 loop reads CASSQDPQSYEQYF. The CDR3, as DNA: TGCGCCAGCAGCCAAGATCCCCAGTCCTACGAGCAGTACTTC.

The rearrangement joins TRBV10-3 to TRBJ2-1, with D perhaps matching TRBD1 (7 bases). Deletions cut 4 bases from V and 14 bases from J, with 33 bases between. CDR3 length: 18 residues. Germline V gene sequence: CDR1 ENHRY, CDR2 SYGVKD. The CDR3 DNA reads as TGTGCCATCAGTGGCCCCCCCAGTTTAGCGGCCACCCCCAGGGGGAAGTTCTTC. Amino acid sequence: CAISGPPSLAATPRGKFF.

The CDR3 DNA follows: TGCAGCGTCGCCTGGACGGGGAACTATGGCTACACCTTC. It encodes CSVAWTGNYGYTF. The chain links TRBV29-1 to TRBJ1-2; D call uncertain. Trimming shortened V by 6 bases and J by 2 bases, and 13 bases separated the two germline ends. CDR3 length: 13 amino acids. Germline CDR1 is SQVTM and CDR2 is ANQGSEA.